The rows below give T cell receptor beta chains drawn from one sample of a study of CD8+ T cells in alopecia areata. This table comes from immunoSEQ multiplex PCR, and its TCRdb copy is limited to in-frame clones, with some not included. This sample yields 190,000 or so clones, of which around three fifths are seen a single time; roughly 12% belongs to the top ten. The input for sequencing was CD8+ T cells sorted from blood, taken at week 24, from a patient treated with tofacitinib. Receptors were obtained from a human donor with alopecia areata. Each CDR3 is given with its conserved first and last residue. Each record gives: J gene, D gene, clone size, CDR3 length, V gene, CDR3 protein. The D gene is left open where the match is weak. Not every row has a clone size; where given, it reads once, few, many or a size class.

TRBJ1-2	TRBD1	NA	13	TRBV27	CASSLGRGLGYTF
TRBJ2-1	TRBD2	NA	16	TRBV14	CASSQEVAGVNNEQFF
TRBJ2-7	TRBD1	NA	14	TRBV7-9	CASSLDRGPYEQYF
TRBJ2-1	TRBD2	NA	14	TRBV6-5	CASSSGGVYNEQFF
TRBJ1-2	NA	few	15	TRBV7-4	CASSPPYPEGYGYTF
TRBJ2-3	NA	NA	16	TRBV14	CASSQFGLTTTDTQYF
TRBJ2-1	NA	NA	13	TRBV7-9	CASSLARHNEQFF
TRBJ1-2	TRBD1	NA	11	TRBV30	CASWTGGGYTF
TRBJ2-7	NA	NA	14	TRBV30	CAWREGQGTYEQYF
TRBJ2-1	TRBD2	few	15	TRBV7-7	CASASEASGDNEQFF
TRBJ2-3	NA	NA	14	TRBV4-1	CASSQSTGTDTQYF
TRBJ1-5	NA	NA	15	TRBV5-6	CASSSWQYSNQPQHF
TRBJ2-1	TRBD2	NA	14	TRBV27	CASRTSGGVSEQFF
TRBJ2-5	TRBD2	few	12	TRBV6-6	CASSPGGETQYF
TRBJ2-5	NA	NA	13	TRBV5-6	CASSWTEEETQYF
TRBJ2-7	TRBD2	NA	19	TRBV30	CAWSVPSGGAYRPTYEQYF
TRBJ1-1	NA	NA	11	TRBV29-1	CSALMNTEAFF
TRBJ2-7	NA	NA	14	TRBV6-5	CASSYVGAGYEQYF
TRBJ2-6	TRBD1	NA	15	TRBV4-1	CASSRDREGANVLTF
TRBJ2-7	TRBD2	NA	13	TRBV7-9	CASSLGGTYEQYF
TRBJ1-1	TRBD1	NA	14	TRBV2	CASRESTGGTEAFF
TRBJ2-7	NA	once	12	TRBV30	CAWRQVAYEQYF
TRBJ2-7	NA	NA	15	TRBV7-9	CASSTHGGAPYEQYF
TRBJ2-1	NA	NA	14	TRBV15	CATSRVLDYNEQFF
TRBJ2-3	NA	few	12	TRBV19	CASSLAYDTQYF
TRBJ1-1	NA	NA	16	TRBV28	CASSAAGRSPYTEAFF
TRBJ2-7	TRBD1	NA	16	TRBV13	CASSDMGQGDSYEQYF